Described below is a single T cell receptor (beta chain) sequence and its context. TCRdb called the RT-PCR reads again in MiXCR, with one record for every CDR3 protein. The sample consists of 920,000 or so distinct CDR3 sequences, about a sixth of them appearing once. The data stem from a study of patients and donors after allogeneic stem cell transplantation. The CDR3 spans 16 residues. V gave up 8 bases and J gave up 5 bases; unmatched junction bases: 16. CDR1 is DFQATT and CDR2 is SNEGSKA in the germline V gene (reference sequence). The sequencing input was blood, either unsorted or a sorted T cell fraction (not recorded which). The TCR was taken from a human donor who was either an allogeneic HSCT recipient or a stem cell or donor lymphocyte infusion donor (not recorded which). It is not recorded whose cells these are; they may come from a transplant donor. This chain joins TRBV20-1 and TRBJ2-2; 8 bases align to TRBD2. The CDR3 region is CSTIPREGRYTGELFF. In DNA, the CDR3 is TGCAGTACTATCCCCCGGGAGGGCCGTTATACCGGGGAGCTGTTTTTT.